Sequencing of this T cell receptor beta chain was carried out in a study of regulatory T cells in long-lasting Graves disease. Study-wide results and limits: Persistent Graves' patients showed less TCR diversity than newly diagnosed patients showed.

Regarding time point: newly diagnosed GD, antithyroid drugs for less than 3 months. RNA from PBMCs was the source of the TCR library. V shed 0 bases and J shed 1 base, with 11 bases lying between them. Germline V gene data show CDR1 as SGDLS and CDR2 as YYNGEE. The CDR3 loop spans 16 amino acids. iRepertoire HTBI primers and Arm-PCR of CDR3 regions built TCR beta libraries. TCRdb independently ran MiXCR on the multiplex PCR reads; one entry per CDR3 protein. The sample includes fewer than 500,000 distinct CDR3 sequences, about a sixth of them seen just once. In its sample, this clonotype was seen a few times. Antigen: not known. Separately, the same data were catalogued under a study of T cells in Graves' hyperthyroidism and ophthalmopathy. Per that study: When ophthalmopathy did not progress within 18 months, Graves' hyperthyroidism was considered stable. Those with hyperthyroidism were 18 to 65 years old, newly diagnosed, and ill for under 2 months. The model's output predicted ophthalmopathy at a median of 6.5 months prior to onset.

Sequencing used peripheral blood mononuclear cells (PBMCs), obtained at new diagnosis, from a patient treated with antithyroid drugs. The origin of this receptor is a man between 40 and 49 years old with Graves disease. The chain employs TRBV9 and TRBJ2-1; tentatively, D is TRBD2 (6 bases). Here the CDR3 reads CASSVVGRGSYNEQFF. The DNA of the CDR3 is TGTGCCAGCAGCGTAGTTGGTCGGGGGTCCTACAATGAGCAGTTCTTC.